This T cell receptor beta chain was identified in a study of T cell changes during pregnancy in multiple sclerosis. CDR1 is SGHRS, CDR2 YFSETQ, per germline. This CDR3 spans 13 amino acids. The germline V and J ends were trimmed by 2 bases and 8 bases, with 11 bases remaining between them. Sequenced by immunoSEQ multiplex PCR; TCRdb stores in-frame clones only, minus some. The table includes about 36,000 clones, 88% detected once. The receptor was isolated from a female donor with multiple sclerosis, enrolled in a pregnancy study. The source was CD4+ T cells from peripheral blood mononuclear cells, collected in the first trimester of pregnancy. The chain employs TRBV5-1 and TRBJ2-1; the D gene is possibly TRBD1 (5 bases). This chain's CDR3 is CASSFGAYDEQFF. The CDR3 region has the DNA TGCGCCAGCAGCTTTGGGGCGTATGATGAGCAGTTCTTC.